This TCR beta chain was sequenced for a study of CD8 T cells in ankylosing spondylitis. Whole-study findings and limits: What seemed typical of ankylosing spondylitis blood was a TCR beta motif built from about 8 highly homologous variants. Earlier authors reported some of these motif variants in reactive arthritis synovial fluid and blood. According to the report, clones linked to the disease were significantly enriched in matched synovial fluid samples taken from ankylosing spondylitis patients.

In germline, CDR1 is KGHSH, CDR2 LQKENI. The CDR3 runs to 16 residues. The V end lost 0 bases, the J end lost 0 bases, and 10 bases lay between the germline ends. This clonotype was recorded a few times. Its antigen is as yet unknown. Making the TCR beta libraries involved quantitative 5'-RACE with molecular barcodes. TCRdb reprocessed the 5' RACE reads via MiXCR and lists one record per CDR3 protein. The sample gives approximately 220,000 distinct CDR3 sequences, roughly a tenth of which show up once; approximately 20% is in the top ten. This sequence was found in a male donor with ankylosing spondylitis or in good health (not recorded which). The chain links TRBV18 to TRBJ2-3; no definite D call. Material: blood, either unsorted or a sorted T cell fraction (not recorded which). CDR3 coding DNA: TGTGCCAGCTCACCACCGCCCATAAGAAGCACAGATACGCAGTATTTT. Protein: CASSPPPIRSTDTQYF.